This passage covers 24 T cell receptor beta chains from one sample sequenced in a study of metastatic and nonmetastatic thyroid tumors. TCRdb reanalyzed the PCR reads via MiXCR. The data contain around 8,000 clones, roughly 25% of them singletons. No patient had received any treatment before thyroid surgery. Source material: adjacent normal tissue. These receptors originate from a female donor with papillary thyroid cancer or a benign thyroid nodule (not recorded which). Some clones in this sample may be carry-over from other donors' samples.

This clone was seen more than once but under ten times. The rearrangement uses TRBV9 and TRBJ2-3; 9 positions match TRBD2. J was trimmed by 3 bases and V by 7 bases; bases with no gene match: 6. This CDR3 is built from 14 residues. In germline, CDR1 is SGDLS, CDR2 YYNGEE. The CDR3 loop is CASADSGRTDTQYF. In DNA, the CDR3 is TGTGCCAGCGCTGATAGCGGGAGAACAGATACGCAGTATTTT.

This clone is medium-sized (0.01 to 0.1%) by share. This CDR3 reads CASSSSGGAYNEQFF. As DNA, the CDR3 is TGTGCCAGCAGCAGTAGCGGGGGGGCCTACAATGAGCAGTTCTTC. This chain uses TRBV7-2 with TRBJ2-1, with 11 bases fitting TRBD2. The CDR3 is 15 residues long. The J segment lost 2 bases and the V segment lost 5 bases, leaving 2 bases of the junction unmatched. The V gene's germline CDR1 is SGHTA and CDR2 FQGNSA. Full variable domain (outside the CDR3, taken from reference TRBV7-2 and TRBJ2-1): GAGVSQSPSNKVTEKGKDVELRCDPISGHTALYWYRQSLGQGLEFLIYFQGNSAPDKSGLPSDRFSAERTGGSVSTLTIQRTQQEDSAVYLCASSSSGGAYNEQFFGPGTRLTVL.

This clone was counted at least ten times. The chain couples TRBV6-1 to TRBJ2-5; the match to TRBD1 covers 9 bases. The CDR3 covers 14 residues. Germline trimming cut 7 bases from V and 3 bases from J; bases unmatched to any gene: 6. Germline V gene lookup returns CDR1 MNHNS and CDR2 SASEGT. The DNA of the CDR3 is TGTGCCAGCATGGGACAGGGTAACAAAGAGACCCAGTACTTC. It translates to CASMGQGNKETQYF.

Relative to its sample, this clone is medium-sized (0.01 to 0.1%). This chain uses TRBV3-1 with TRBJ1-4, with a weak D call TRBD1 (6 bases). V dropped 5 bases and J dropped 0 bases, with 13 bases sitting between them. This CDR3 is 16 amino acids long. The germline CDR1 and CDR2 sequences are LGHDT and YNNKEL (reference sequence). CDR3: CASSSTGTSTNEKLFF. DNA for the CDR3: TGTGCCAGCAGCTCCACCGGGACATCAACTAATGAAAAACTGTTTTTT.

The V call is TRBV11-1, the J call TRBJ2-1, with D unresolved. V lost 5 bases to trimming and J lost 10 bases, with 9 bases between them. CDR1 SGHAT and CDR2 FQDESV come from the germline V gene (reference sequence). This CDR3 has 11 amino acids. In DNA form, the CDR3 reads TGTGCCAGCAGCCACCCCGGAGAGCAGTTCTTC. Translated: CASSHPGEQFF.

This clone was detected many times. The V call is TRBV6-2 or TRBV6-3, the J call TRBJ2-7; D is unclear. From germline, CDR1 is MNHEY and CDR2 SVGEGT. The ends were cut back, 0 bases at V and 7 bases at J, with 7 bases in the middle. The CDR3 is 12 amino acids. The CDR3 DNA follows: TGTGCCAGCAGTTACTCCGCTGGGGAGCAGTACTTC. Translation gives CASSYSAGEQYF.

This clone is medium-sized. Here the CDR3 DNA reads TGCAGTGCTAGAGAAGGGTCCGGGTGGGGGACTGAAGCTTTCTTT. Encoded protein: CSAREGSGWGTEAFF. The chain links TRBV20-1 to TRBJ1-1; possibly TRBD1 for D (5 bases). V was shortened by 0 bases and J by 5 bases, with 16 bases between the two germline ends. This CDR3 region has 15 residues. Per the germline V gene, CDR1 is DFQATT and CDR2 is SNEGSKA (reference sequence).

This chain connects TRBV6-2 or TRBV6-3 to TRBJ2-7; TRBD1 matches 7 bases. V lost 0 bases, J lost 1 base, and 18 bases stayed unmatched. This CDR3 has 20 amino acids. Germline lookup yields CDR1 MNHEY and CDR2 SVGEGT. The CDR3: CASSYSRSTPGTAASYEQYF. CDR3 bases: TGTGCCAGCAGTTACTCGCGGTCTACGCCTGGGACAGCCGCTTCCTACGAGCAGTACTTC.

V usage is TRBV2 and J usage is TRBJ1-1; TRBD1 matches 7 bases. Germline-derived CDR1 and CDR2 are SNHLY and FYNNEI. J gave up 5 bases and V 5 bases, and 11 bases lay outside the gene matches. The CDR3 loop spans 15 amino acids. CDR3 amino acids: CASSSGQLGETEAFF. In DNA, the CDR3 is TGTGCCAGCAGTTCGGGACAGTTGGGAGAGACTGAAGCTTTCTTT.

In this sample, this clone is medium-sized. The chain employs TRBV20-1 and TRBJ1-5, with 9 bases lining up with TRBD1. The V gene's germline CDR1 is DFQATT and CDR2 SNEGSKA (reference sequence). The CDR3 is 14 residues long. V lost 1 base, J lost 5 bases, and 3 bases stayed unmatched. CDR3 coding DNA: TGCAGTGCTAGAGTGGGACAGGGTGATCAGCCCCAGCATTTT. It encodes CSARVGQGDQPQHF.

This clone occurred a few times. This chain uses TRBV7-2 with TRBJ2-7; D is unclear. The CDR3 contains 13 residues. Between the trimmed V and J ends, which lost 1 base and 2 bases, there was a span of 6 bases. CDR1 and CDR2 (germline): SGHTA, FQGNSA. CDR3 residues: CASSLDSAYEQYF. CDR3 sequence (DNA): TGTGCCAGCAGCTTAGACAGCGCCTACGAGCAGTACTTC.

This clone was seen a handful of times. The rearrangement links TRBV2 to TRBJ2-3; D is unclear. V was shortened by 6 bases and J by 2 bases, with 12 bases between the two germline ends. CDR3 length: 14 amino acids. Germline CDR1 is SNHLY and CDR2 is FYNNEI. Here the CDR3 DNA reads TGTGCCAGCAGCGTAACCCTATTCACAGATACGCAGTATTTT. Translating it yields CASSVTLFTDTQYF.

The chain employs TRBV12-3 or TRBV12-4 and TRBJ2-3; no definite D call. Trimming took off 4 bases at V and 7 bases at J, with 6 bases between the two ends. The length of the CDR3 is 11 residues. Here the CDR3 reads CASSYQNTQYF. In DNA, the CDR3 is TGTGCCAGCAGTTATCAAAATACGCAGTATTTT.

This clone has just a few counts. The rearrangement links TRBV6-1 to TRBJ1-1; D call uncertain. Trimming stripped 10 bases from V and 5 bases from J, with 11 bases between. The CDR3 is 11 residues long. Germline assignment: CDR1 MNHNS and CDR2 SASEGT. This CDR3 is CATKKGTEAFF. DNA for the CDR3: TGTGCCACAAAGAAAGGTACTGAAGCTTTCTTT.

This chain connects TRBV4-2 to TRBJ2-1, with TRBD1 matching over 7 bases. Germline V lookup: CDR1 LGHNA, CDR2 YNFKEQ. V dropped 0 bases and J dropped 5; count of bases not matched to a gene: 4. The CDR3 sequence is 15 residues long. The chain's CDR3 is CASSQDGQVHNEQFF. The CDR3 DNA sequence: TGTGCCAGCAGCCAAGATGGACAGGTCCACAATGAGCAGTTCTTC.

The chain carries TRBV11-2 and TRBJ2-1; TRBD2 matches at 7 bases. This CDR3 comprises 15 residues. The ends lost 8 bases at V and 4 bases at J; junction bases unmatched: 11. CDR1 and CDR2 from the germline V gene are SGHAT and FQNNGV. The CDR3 DNA reads as TGTGCCAGCGGCCCGGGACTACCTAGATACAATGAGCAGTTCTTC. Its protein is CASGPGLPRYNEQFF.

This clone was observed a handful of times. The chain uses TRBV2 and TRBJ1-5; 8 nucleotides align to TRBD1. From germline, CDR1 is SNHLY and CDR2 FYNNEI. J gave up 0 bases and V 8 bases, and 12 bases lay outside the gene matches. CDR3 length: 17 amino acids. The CDR3 region has the DNA TGTGCCAGCGGGGTTAGTAGGACAGGGAATAGCAATCAGCCCCAGCATTTT. Its protein is CASGVSRTGNSNQPQHF.

This clone was found once. The V and J genes are TRBV11-2 and TRBJ1-1; possible D gene TRBD1, 5 bases. Per germline, CDR1 SGHAT and CDR2 FQNNGV. The CDR3 has 13 residues. Trimming left V 3 bases short and J 6 bases short, with 11 bases between. The CDR3 DNA follows: TGTGCCAGCAGCTTCGGGCCCAGGGCTGAAGCTTTCTTT. Translating gives CASSFGPRAEAFF.

By share, this clone ranks as medium-sized. The rearrangement links TRBV20-1 to TRBJ1-3; 9 bases are shared with TRBD1. CDR1 and CDR2 from the germline V gene are DFQATT and SNEGSKA (reference sequence). This CDR3 spans 13 amino acids. The J segment lost 2 bases and the V segment lost 5 bases, leaving 1 base of the junction unmatched. In DNA, the CDR3 is TGCAGTGCTGGACAGGGGACTGGAAACACCATATATTTT. This sequence encodes CSAGQGTGNTIYF.

This clone was recorded many times. The rearrangement uses TRBV6-6 and TRBJ1-3; the D gene is possibly TRBD1 (5 bases). The V gene lost 0 bases and the J gene lost 8 bases, with 14 bases spanning the gap. Per the germline V gene, CDR1 is MNHNY and CDR2 is SVGAGI (reference sequence). This CDR3 has 15 amino acids. CDR3 DNA: TGTGCCAGCAGTTACTCGGGCCGGGGGGTAGACACCATATATTTT. It translates to CASSYSGRGVDTIYF.

This clone occurred a few times. The V call is TRBV6-2 or TRBV6-3, the J call TRBJ1-1, with 8 bases that match TRBD1. The length of the CDR3 is 17 residues. CDR1 and CDR2 from the germline V gene are MNHEY and SVGEGT. The ends lost 2 bases at V and 1 base at J; junction bases unmatched: 9. Here the CDR3 DNA reads TGTGCCAGCAGTTACACACACAGGACAGGGCGGAACACTGAAGCTTTCTTT. Encoded protein: CASSYTHRTGRNTEAFF.

The genes are TRBV7-6 and TRBJ2-7; D is uncertain. This CDR3 comprises 14 residues. Germline loops: CDR1 SGHVS, CDR2 FNYEAQ. Trimming stripped 5 bases from V and 0 bases from J, with 11 bases between. The CDR3 here is CASSAAPVSYEQYF. In nucleotides, the CDR3 is TGTGCCAGCAGCGCCGCCCCGGTCTCCTACGAGCAGTACTTC.

This clone qualifies as medium-sized. V is TRBV7-2 and J is TRBJ2-7; TRBD2 matches 9 bases. The CDR3 length is 14 residues. Per the germline V gene, CDR1 is SGHTA and CDR2 is FQGNSA. Trimming at V came to 1 base and at J to 2 bases, leaving 0 bases not matched to a gene. In DNA form, the CDR3 reads TGTGCCAGCAGCTTAGGCGGGGGGGCCTACGAGCAGTACTTC. Encoded protein: CASSLGGGAYEQYF.

The rearrangement joins TRBV5-1 to TRBJ2-3; 10 bases align to TRBD2. Trimming cost V 5 bases and J 3 bases; bases outside gene matches: 6. The germline V gene has CDR1 SGHRS and CDR2 YFSETQ. CDR3 length equals 15 residues. The CDR3 loop reads CASRSTSGDTDTQYF. In DNA, the CDR3 is TGCGCCAGCAGGTCCACTAGCGGGGATACAGATACGCAGTATTTT.